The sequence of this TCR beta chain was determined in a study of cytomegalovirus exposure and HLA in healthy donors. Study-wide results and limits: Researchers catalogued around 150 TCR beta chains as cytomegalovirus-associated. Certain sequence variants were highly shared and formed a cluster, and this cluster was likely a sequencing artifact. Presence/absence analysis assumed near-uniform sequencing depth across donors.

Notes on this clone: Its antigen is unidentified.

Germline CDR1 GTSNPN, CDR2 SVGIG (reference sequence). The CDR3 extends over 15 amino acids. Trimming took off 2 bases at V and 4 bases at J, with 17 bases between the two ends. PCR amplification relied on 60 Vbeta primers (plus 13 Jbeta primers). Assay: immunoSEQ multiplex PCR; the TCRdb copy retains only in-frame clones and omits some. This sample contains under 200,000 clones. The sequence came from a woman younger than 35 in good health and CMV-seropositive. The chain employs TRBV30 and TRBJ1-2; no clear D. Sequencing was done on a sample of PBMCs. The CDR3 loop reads CAWSQDSRGFYGYTF. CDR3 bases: TGTGCCTGGAGTCAGGACTCCCGAGGTTTCTATGGCTACACCTTC.